This T cell receptor (beta chain) was captured in a study of blood T cell repertoires in COVID-19. As handled by the study authors: By means of reference gene primer amplification, nucleated cell counts were estimated. Assay used: immunoSEQ multiplex PCR; TCRdb lists only in-frame clones, some missing. The V and J calls and clone size are taken from that table; D and trimming were inferred from the DNA. The table shows just under 350,000 clones, with around nine tenths occurring only once. CDR1 and CDR2 from the germline V gene are MNHEY and SMNVEV (reference sequence). Trimming pared 4 bases from V and 5 bases from J, leaving 17 bases between. CDR3 length: 15 amino acids.

The TCR sequence derives from a woman aged 70-85 years with COVID-19, enrolled during active disease. This sequence joins TRBV27 and TRBJ1-2; D perhaps matches TRBD1 (6 bases). The sequencing input was peripheral blood. The CDR3 sequence: CASSSQRGGWYGYTF. CDR3 in DNA: TGTGCCAGCAGTTCCCAGAGGGGGGGATGGTATGGCTACACCTTC.